Following are 13 T cell receptor beta chains from one sample sequenced in a study of T-cell memory formation after mild COVID-19. TCRdb reanalysed the 5' RACE reads using MiXCR and keeps one entry per CDR3 protein. The table has under 550,000 distinct CDR3 sequences, around a sixth seen once. Input material: PBMCs or a T cell subset sorted from them (not recorded which). These receptors came from an adult woman who had mild COVID-19 (a few samples of this study predate the infection). Cell type and time point are not known.

This clonotype was seen a few times. The chain couples TRBV7-2 to TRBJ2-3; 11 bases are shared with TRBD2. Germline V gives CDR1 SGHTA, CDR2 FQGNSA. CDR3 size: 16 residues. J gave up 3 bases and V 0 bases, and 2 bases lay outside the gene matches. This CDR3 is CASSLALAGGTDTQYF. In nucleotides, the CDR3 is TGTGCCAGCAGCTTAGCCCTAGCGGGAGGAACAGATACGCAGTATTTT. Based on the CDR3 plus reference TRBV7-2 and TRBJ2-3, the full variable domain is GAGVSQSPSNKVTEKGKDVELRCDPISGHTALYWYRQSLGQGLEFLIYFQGNSAPDKSGLPSDRFSAERTGGSVSTLTIQRTQQEDSAVYLCASSLALAGGTDTQYFGPGTRLTVL.

A few counts support this clonotype. This chain joins TRBV4-3 and TRBJ2-2, with 7 bases that match TRBD2. CDR1 is LGHNA and CDR2 is YSLEER in the germline V gene. Trimming cost V 0 bases and J 5 bases; bases outside gene matches: 12. The CDR3 extends over 18 amino acids. The CDR3 region is CASSQELSGIEGTGELFF. The CDR3 DNA is TGCGCCAGCAGCCAAGAATTAAGCGGGATAGAAGGGACCGGGGAGCTGTTTTTT.

This clonotype has just a few counts. This chain uses TRBV4-1 with TRBJ2-1; 7 nucleotides match TRBD1. Germline V gene sequence: CDR1 MGHRA, CDR2 YSYEKL. The CDR3 contains 16 residues. V gave up 5 bases and J gave up 5 bases; unmatched junction bases: 12. CDR3 coding DNA: TGCGCCAGCAGCGGAGAGCGAGGGGGCTACAACAATGAGCAGTTCTTC. Amino acids: CASSGERGGYNNEQFF.

V and J are TRBV7-3 and TRBJ2-1; possibly TRBD2 for D (6 bases). Germline lookup yields CDR1 SGHTA and CDR2 FQGTGA. V was trimmed by 1 base and J by 0 bases, leaving 7 bases between them. The CDR3 sequence is 15 residues long. CDR3 sequence reads: CASSLRLDSYNEQFF. In DNA, the CDR3 is TGTGCCAGCAGCTTAAGACTAGACTCCTACAATGAGCAGTTCTTC.

In its sample, this clonotype was seen a few times. The V and J genes are TRBV6-5 and TRBJ2-4; the D is unclear. CDR3 length: 17 residues. Germline-derived CDR1 and CDR2 are MNHEY and SVGAGI. V was shortened by 1 base and J by 0 bases, with 13 bases between the two germline ends. The CDR3 loop reads CASSYYDTALAKNIQYF. The CDR3 DNA is TGTGCCAGCAGTTACTATGACACCGCCCTAGCCAAAAACATTCAGTACTTC.

This chain uses TRBV7-9 with TRBJ2-5; no firm D call. This CDR3 comprises 14 residues. Germline CDR1 and CDR2: SEHNR and FQNEAQ (reference sequence). The V end lost 5 bases, the J end lost 2 bases, and 12 bases lay between the germline ends. The CDR3 region has the DNA TGTGCCAGCAGCCCCCCCGCTCTACAAGAGACCCAGTACTTC. Protein: CASSPPALQETQYF.

The chain combines TRBV7-9 with TRBJ1-3; a possible D gene is TRBD1 (5 bases). The CDR3 contains 13 residues. V was clipped by 7 bases and J by 4 bases, with 11 bases between them. Germline V gene lookup returns CDR1 SEHNR and CDR2 FQNEAQ (reference sequence). The CDR3 loop reads CASIRDPGNTIYF. CDR3 bases: TGTGCCAGCATCCGGGACCCCGGAAACACCATATATTTT.

The CDR3 here is CASSPPWGRTSNTGELFF. Written as DNA, the CDR3 is TGTGCCAGCTCACCACCGTGGGGACGGACCTCGAACACCGGGGAGCTGTTTTTT. J is TRBJ2-2 and V is TRBV18, with D perhaps being TRBD1 or TRBD2 (5 bases each). The CDR3 extends over 18 amino acids. Deletions cut 0 bases from V and 0 bases from J, with 14 bases between. Looked up from germline, CDR1 is KGHSH and CDR2 is LQKENI.

This clonotype was observed a handful of times. This rearrangement joins TRBV20-1 to TRBJ2-1; 10 bases line up with TRBD2. The CDR3 spans 13 residues. In germline, CDR1 is DFQATT, CDR2 SNEGSKA (reference sequence). V lost 5 bases, J lost 10 bases, and 8 bases stayed unmatched. CDR3 region: CSARERGGWEQFF. DNA for the CDR3: TGCAGTGCTCGCGAGCGGGGGGGCTGGGAGCAGTTCTTC.

The chain joins TRBV7-3 to TRBJ2-1; D is perhaps TRBD1 or TRBD2 (6 bases each). Trimming removed 1 base from V and 7 bases from J, with 23 bases in between. The CDR3 runs to 18 residues. Germline-derived CDR1 and CDR2 are SGHTA and FQGTGA. The chain's CDR3 is CASSLKGSRARDKNEQFF. CDR3 nucleotide sequence: TGTGCCAGCAGCTTAAAGGGGAGTCGGGCGCGGGACAAAAATGAGCAGTTCTTC.

This clonotype was seen a handful of times. The genes are TRBV7-9 and TRBJ2-7; no clear D. Per germline, CDR1 SEHNR and CDR2 FQNEAQ (reference sequence). V gave up 7 bases and J gave up 5 bases, with 9 bases separating them. The CDR3 covers 11 residues. In DNA form, the CDR3 reads TGTGCCAGCACCGCCGTGGACGAGCAGTACTTC. This encodes CASTAVDEQYF.

This clonotype was seen more than once but under ten times. The chain couples TRBV20-1 to TRBJ2-7, with TRBD1 matching over 9 bases. Germline V CDR1 and CDR2: DFQATT, SNEGSKA (reference sequence). CDR3 size: 14 residues. With 3 bases clipped from V and 4 bases from J, the junction kept 7 bases outside the gene matches. The CDR3 region has the DNA TGCAGTGCTAGGGGACAGGGCCCCAGGTACGAGCAGTACTTC. Translating it yields CSARGQGPRYEQYF.

This clonotype was seen a handful of times. One end of the junction does not line up with germline, which may come from a read error. The CDR3 nucleotides read TGTGCCAGCAGCCTAATCTATAGCTCCTACGAGAAGTACTTC. Amino acids: CASSLIYSSYEKYF. The chain uses TRBV12-3 or TRBV12-4 and TRBJ2-7; D not resolved. The CDR3 runs to 14 residues.